The rows below give T cell receptor beta chains drawn from one sample of a study of blood T cell repertoires in COVID-19. Produced via immunoSEQ multiplex PCR; TCRdb's table is partial and in-frame only. The data contain 250,000 to 300,000 clones, 87% of them singletons. The sample taken for sequencing was peripheral blood. These receptor sequences come from a woman aged 50 to 65 who had recovered from COVID-19. The CDR3 runs from the conserved cysteine through the conserved F or W. The order of the fields is CDR3 protein, CDR3 DNA, V gene, CDR3 length, J gene, clone size, D gene. D genes are given only for firm matches. Clone size is given for some rows only: seen once, a few or many times, or a class if the clone is expanded.

CASSESQGGNYGYTF | TGTGCCAGCTCAGAATCGCAGGGAGGGAACTATGGCTACACCTTC | TRBV18 | 15 | TRBJ1-2 | - | -
CASSVTPGQGSYEQYF | TGTGCCAGCAGTGTAACTCCGGGACAGGGATCCTACGAGCAGTACTTC | TRBV28 | 16 | TRBJ2-7 | - | TRBD1
CASKKTGEVSPLHF | TGCGCCAGCAAAAAAACAGGGGAAGTGTCACCCCTCCACTTT | TRBV4-3 | 14 | TRBJ1-6 | - | TRBD1
CASSPRTTYNEQFF | TGTGCCAGCAGCCCGAGGACAACCTACAATGAGCAGTTCTTC | TRBV9 | 14 | TRBJ2-1 | - | -
CASSDSAGSPYNEQFF | TGTGCCAGCAGTGACTCGGCGGGGAGTCCCTACAATGAGCAGTTCTTC | TRBV6-4 | 16 | TRBJ2-1 | - | -
CASSPPGLASNEQFF | TGTGCCAGCAGCCCACCCGGACTAGCTAGCAATGAGCAGTTCTTC | TRBV7-2 | 15 | TRBJ2-1 | - | TRBD2
CASSLRWEANYGYTF | TGTGCCAGCAGCTTGAGATGGGAGGCTAACTATGGCTACACCTTC | TRBV5-6 | 15 | TRBJ1-2 | - | -
CASSSPSGNLGNTIYF | TGTGCCAGCAGCTCCCCCTCGGGGAATCTCGGAAACACCATATATTTT | TRBV7-2 | 16 | TRBJ1-3 | once | -
CASSFQDRVGEAFF | TGCGCCAGCAGCTTCCAGGACAGGGTTGGTGAAGCTTTCTTT | TRBV5-1 | 14 | TRBJ1-1 | - | TRBD1
CASSFQLITSTDTQYF | TGTGCCAGCAGCTTCCAACTGATCACTAGCACAGATACGCAGTATTTT | TRBV5-5 | 16 | TRBJ2-3 | - | -
CASSHRQRGGDFSGNTIYF | TGTGCCAGCAGCCACCGACAGAGGGGCGGGGACTTCTCTGGAAACACCATATATTTT | TRBV3-1/TRBV3-2 | 19 | TRBJ1-3 | - | -
CASNPHRATNEKLFF | TGTGCCAGCAACCCGCACAGGGCAACTAATGAAAAACTGTTTTTT | TRBV2 | 15 | TRBJ1-4 | - | -
CASSVGAGTGSGNTIYF | TGTGCCAGCAGCGTAGGTGCTGGGACAGGCTCTGGAAACACCATATATTTT | TRBV9 | 17 | TRBJ1-3 | - | TRBD1
CASSLGSRETQYF | TGTGCCAGCAGCTTAGGGAGTAGGGAGACCCAGTACTTC | TRBV7-3 | 13 | TRBJ2-5 | - | -
CASSPTSGSGANVLTF | TGCGCCAGCAGCCCTACTAGCGGCTCTGGGGCCAACGTCCTGACTTTC | TRBV5-1 | 16 | TRBJ2-6 | few | TRBD2
CASSSDRGRDSPLHF | TGTGCCAGTAGTTCTGACAGGGGAAGGGATTCACCCCTCCACTTT | TRBV19 | 15 | TRBJ1-6 | - | TRBD1
CASSVAIQGPGELFF | TGTGCCAGCAGCGTAGCTATACAGGGGCCAGGGGAGCTGTTTTTT | TRBV9 | 15 | TRBJ2-2 | once | TRBD1
CASSPRDRGYEQYF | TGTGCCAGCAGCCCCCGGGACAGGGGCTACGAGCAGTACTTC | TRBV27 | 14 | TRBJ2-7 | - | TRBD1
CAWGTGSYNSPLHF | TGTGCCTGGGGGACAGGGAGCTATAATTCACCCCTCCACTTT | TRBV30 | 14 | TRBJ1-6 | few | TRBD1
CAWSALAGGQPQHF | TGTGCCTGGAGTGCCTTGGCCGGAGGACAGCCCCAGCATTTT | TRBV30 | 14 | TRBJ1-5 | - | -
CASSEFRTAPSTDTQYF | TGTGCCAGCAGTGAATTCCGGACAGCCCCTAGCACAGATACGCAGTATTTT | TRBV6-1 | 17 | TRBJ2-3 | - | -
CASSLPLGANVLTF | TGTGCCAGCTCACTCCCCCTTGGGGCCAACGTCCTGACTTTC | TRBV18 | 14 | TRBJ2-6 | - | -
CASRDTRRGNTEAFF | TGTGCCAGTCGGGACACCCGGCGAGGGAACACTGAAGCTTTCTTT | TRBV6-4 | 15 | TRBJ1-1 | - | -
CASSPRATEAFF | TGTGCCAGCAGCCCGAGGGCGACTGAAGCTTTCTTT | TRBV7-9 | 12 | TRBJ1-1 | - | -
CASSQARGSNEKLFF | TGCGCCAGCAGCCAAGCCAGGGGCTCTAATGAAAAACTGTTTTTT | TRBV4-1 | 15 | TRBJ1-4 | - | -
CASSQESAGVREQFF | TGTGCCAGCAGCCAAGAGTCGGCGGGAGTTAGGGAGCAGTTCTTC | TRBV4-2 | 15 | TRBJ2-1 | - | TRBD2
CASSFITGTGRWDTF | TGTGCCAGCAGTTTCATTACCGGGACAGGGCGCTGGGACACCTTC | TRBV28 | 15 | TRBJ1-2 | - | TRBD1
CASSLGLGGKTNYGYTF | TGTGCCAGCAGCTTGGGGCTGGGAGGGAAAACTAACTATGGCTACACCTTC | TRBV5-6 | 17 | TRBJ1-2 | few | -
CASSFGGTGLMYEQYF | TGTGCCAGCAGCTTTGGGGGGACAGGGCTTATGTACGAGCAGTACTTC | TRBV7-2 | 16 | TRBJ2-7 | - | TRBD1
CASCLGGGTVVSTDTQYF | TGCGCCAGCTGTCTAGGCGGAGGGACCGTAGTTAGCACAGATACGCAGTATTTT | TRBV5-1 | 18 | TRBJ2-3 | - | -
CASSEWSGLGEKLFF | TGTGCCAGCAGTGAATGGTCAGGGCTAGGTGAAAAACTGTTTTTT | TRBV2 | 15 | TRBJ1-4 | - | -
CASSPDSRNYGYTF | TGTGCCAGCAGTCCGGACAGCCGTAACTATGGCTACACCTTC | TRBV28 | 14 | TRBJ1-2 | - | -
CASSQDPANTGELFF | TGCGCCAGCAGCCAAGATCCAGCGAACACCGGGGAGCTGTTTTTT | TRBV4-3 | 15 | TRBJ2-2 | - | -
CASSRTGTSYEQYF | TGTGCCAGCAGCAGGACCGGGACTAGTTACGAGCAGTACTTC | TRBV7-9 | 14 | TRBJ2-7 | - | TRBD2
CATSDGAEQYF | TGTGCCACCAGTGATGGGGCTGAGCAGTACTTC | TRBV24-1 | 11 | TRBJ2-7 | - | -
CASSASKGTEAFF | TGTGCTAGCAGCGCGTCCAAGGGGACTGAAGCTTTCTTT | TRBV7-7 | 13 | TRBJ1-1 | - | -
CASSLGHQNQPQHF | TGTGCCAGCAGTTTGGGACACCAAAATCAGCCCCAGCATTTT | TRBV6-2/TRBV6-3 | 14 | TRBJ1-5 | many | -
CASSLGDSSYEQYF | TGTGCCAGCAGCTTAGGCGACAGCTCCTACGAGCAGTACTTC | TRBV13 | 14 | TRBJ2-7 | - | -
CASQKDGTPYTEAFF | TGTGCCAGCCAAAAAGACGGGACACCTTACACTGAAGCTTTCTTT | TRBV27 | 15 | TRBJ1-1 | - | -
CASRPWGTVRVQQYF | TGTGCCAGCAGGCCCTGGGGGACTGTACGTGTCCAGCAGTACTTC | TRBV5-4 | 15 | TRBJ2-7 | - | -
CASSFDSSGDTQYF | TGCGCCAGCAGTTTCGACTCCAGCGGAGATACGCAGTATTTT | TRBV4-1 | 14 | TRBJ2-3 | - | -
CASSPWEGGTGELFF | TGTGCCAGCAGCCCCTGGGAAGGGGGCACCGGGGAGCTGTTTTTT | TRBV5-5 | 15 | TRBJ2-2 | - | -
CASSWGLASDTQYF | TGCGCCAGCAGCTGGGGACTAGCCAGCGATACGCAGTATTTT | TRBV5-1 | 14 | TRBJ2-3 | - | TRBD2
CAWRRVSYTF | TGTGCCTGGAGGAGAGTAAGCTACACCTTC | TRBV30 | 10 | TRBJ1-2 | - | -
CASSRNRVIDSPLHF | TGCGCCAGCAGCCGGAACAGGGTTATTGATTCACCCCTCCACTTT | TRBV4-3 | 15 | TRBJ1-6 | - | -
CASSVATGLYTEAFF | TGTGCCAGCAGCGTAGCGACAGGGCTATACACTGAAGCTTTCTTT | TRBV9 | 15 | TRBJ1-1 | once | TRBD1
CASRMSDRGKRHLIGYTF | TGTGCCAGCAGGATGTCGGACAGGGGGAAAAGACATTTAATTGGCTACACCTTC | TRBV5-6 | 18 | TRBJ1-2 | - | TRBD1
CASSIRGDPAGDNEQFF | TGTGCCAGCAGCATCAGGGGAGATCCAGCGGGGGACAATGAGCAGTTCTTC | TRBV9 | 17 | TRBJ2-1 | - | TRBD2
CSASFRAENTEAFF | TGCAGTGCTAGTTTCAGGGCCGAGAACACTGAAGCTTTCTTT | TRBV20-1 | 14 | TRBJ1-1 | - | -
CASSRTLTGGISNTEAFF | TGTGCCAGCAGTCGTACCTTGACAGGGGGCATTTCCAACACTGAAGCTTTCTTT | TRBV6-6 | 18 | TRBJ1-1 | - | TRBD1
CASSPGWNNEQFF | TGTGCCAGTAGTCCGGGGTGGAACAATGAGCAGTTCTTC | TRBV19 | 13 | TRBJ2-1 | - | -
CASSEGGGGYNEQFF | TGTGCCAGCAGTGAGGGCGGGGGCGGCTACAATGAGCAGTTCTTC | TRBV6-4 | 15 | TRBJ2-1 | - | -
CASSLEARNNEQFF | TGCGCCAGCAGCTTGGAGGCTAGAAACAATGAGCAGTTCTTC | TRBV5-1 | 14 | TRBJ2-1 | - | -
CASSPGQGWANTEAFF | TGTGCCAGTAGTCCCGGACAGGGGTGGGCCAACACTGAAGCTTTCTTT | TRBV19 | 16 | TRBJ1-1 | - | TRBD1
CASSLRAGANVLTF | TGCGCCAGCAGCTTGCGCGCTGGGGCCAACGTCCTGACTTTC | TRBV5-1 | 14 | TRBJ2-6 | - | -
CASSSTVQEYEKLFF | TGTGCCAGCAGCTCGACGGTACAGGAGTATGAAAAACTGTTTTTT | TRBV7-2 | 15 | TRBJ1-4 | - | -
CASSPLTSGDDEQFF | TGTGCCAGCAGCCCTTTGACTAGCGGGGACGATGAGCAGTTCTTC | TRBV9 | 15 | TRBJ2-1 | once | TRBD2